Listed below are T cell receptor beta chains from one sample, sequenced in a study of control samples from healthy donors and cancer patients. Sequencing used immunoSEQ multiplex PCR; TCRdb keeps in-frame clones, though not all of them. The sample contains about 75,000 clones, roughly 94% of which appear only once. The sample taken for sequencing was blood. These receptor sequences come from a woman aged 40 to 50 in good health. Both conserved end residues are part of each CDR3. Fields, in order: CDR3 DNA, CDR3 protein, D gene, J gene, CDR3 length, V gene, clone size. The D gene is left open where the match is weak. A row's size may be missing; if present it is once, few, many or a size class.

cdr3_nt: TGTGCCTCTCGAATAGGTTACAATGAGCAGTTCTTC
cdr3_aa: CASRIGYNEQFF
d_call: NA
j_call: TRBJ2-1
cdr3_length: 12
v_call: TRBV19
clone_size: NA

cdr3_nt: TGTGCCAGCAGTCCAGACGGGAGTTTCTACAATGAGCAGTTCTTC
cdr3_aa: CASSPDGSFYNEQFF
d_call: NA
j_call: TRBJ2-1
cdr3_length: 15
v_call: TRBV27
clone_size: NA

cdr3_nt: TGTGCCACCCCCAGATGGGTTTTCGGCAACGTCCTGACTTTC
cdr3_aa: CATPRWVFGNVLTF
d_call: NA
j_call: TRBJ2-6
cdr3_length: 14
v_call: TRBV6-5
clone_size: once

cdr3_nt: TGTGCCAGCAGCGTGGGCTCTGGGGCCAACGTCCTGACTTTC
cdr3_aa: CASSVGSGANVLTF
d_call: NA
j_call: TRBJ2-6
cdr3_length: 14
v_call: TRBV7-8
clone_size: NA

cdr3_nt: TGTGCCGACTCGGAGGGAAGTTCAACTAATGAAAAACTGTTTTTT
cdr3_aa: CADSEGSSTNEKLFF
d_call: NA
j_call: TRBJ1-4
cdr3_length: 15
v_call: TRBV7-9
clone_size: NA

cdr3_nt: TGTGCCAGCGTCCCCGGGCCCCAGCATTTT
cdr3_aa: CASVPGPQHF
d_call: NA
j_call: TRBJ1-5
cdr3_length: 10
v_call: TRBV9
clone_size: NA

cdr3_nt: TGTGCCAGCAGCTATAAGGCTGTGAACACTGAAGCTTTCTTT
cdr3_aa: CASSYKAVNTEAFF
d_call: NA
j_call: TRBJ1-1
cdr3_length: 14
v_call: TRBV7-6
clone_size: NA

cdr3_nt: TGTGCCAGCAGGAGGACAGCTCACGAACTTGAAGCTTTCTTT
cdr3_aa: CASRRTAHELEAFF
d_call: NA
j_call: TRBJ1-1
cdr3_length: 14
v_call: TRBV2
clone_size: NA

cdr3_nt: TGTGCCAGCAGACTACTAGGGGCTAGAGAGCAGTTCTTC
cdr3_aa: CASRLLGAREQFF
d_call: NA
j_call: TRBJ2-1
cdr3_length: 13
v_call: TRBV28
clone_size: NA

cdr3_nt: TGTGCCTGGAGTGTACCGGAGGCAGCTTTCTTC
cdr3_aa: CAWSVPEAAFF
d_call: NA
j_call: TRBJ1-2
cdr3_length: 11
v_call: TRBV30
clone_size: NA

cdr3_nt: TGTGCCAGCAGCTTAGCCTTATCTGTACCAGCGGCGAACACTGAAGCTTTCTTT
cdr3_aa: CASSLALSVPAANTEAFF
d_call: NA
j_call: TRBJ1-1
cdr3_length: 18
v_call: TRBV7-6
clone_size: NA

cdr3_nt: TGTGCCAGTAGTATAGGTGACCGCCAGGGCACCGGGGAGCTGTTTTTT
cdr3_aa: CASSIGDRQGTGELFF
d_call: NA
j_call: TRBJ2-2
cdr3_length: 16
v_call: TRBV19
clone_size: NA

cdr3_nt: TGTGCCAGCAGCTTAGTTTCTAACTATGGCTACACCTTC
cdr3_aa: CASSLVSNYGYTF
d_call: NA
j_call: TRBJ1-2
cdr3_length: 13
v_call: TRBV7-2
clone_size: NA

cdr3_nt: TGTGCCAGTAGGACTAAAACCGGGACAGGGGGGAATCAGCCCCAGCATTTT
cdr3_aa: CASRTKTGTGGNQPQHF
d_call: TRBD1
j_call: TRBJ1-5
cdr3_length: 17
v_call: TRBV19
clone_size: NA

cdr3_nt: TGCGCCAGCAGCCAACCCTCGTTGGTCAATGAGCAGTTCTTC
cdr3_aa: CASSQPSLVNEQFF
d_call: NA
j_call: TRBJ2-1
cdr3_length: 14
v_call: TRBV4-1
clone_size: NA

cdr3_nt: TGTGCCAGCAGTTTATCGGGACAGGGGACGCGGGCTTTCTTT
cdr3_aa: CASSLSGQGTRAFF
d_call: TRBD1
j_call: TRBJ1-1
cdr3_length: 14
v_call: TRBV27
clone_size: NA

cdr3_nt: TGTGCCAGCGAGGGACAGGGAGGTGCAGATACGCAGTATTTT
cdr3_aa: CASEGQGGADTQYF
d_call: TRBD1
j_call: TRBJ2-3
cdr3_length: 14
v_call: TRBV2
clone_size: NA

cdr3_nt: TGTGCCAGCAGTTACCAGGGGGTGGCCAATTCACCCCTCCACTTT
cdr3_aa: CASSYQGVANSPLHF
d_call: TRBD1
j_call: TRBJ1-6
cdr3_length: 15
v_call: TRBV6-5
clone_size: NA

cdr3_nt: TGTGCCAGCTCATTTGTCGGTACGAATTCACCCCTCCACTTT
cdr3_aa: CASSFVGTNSPLHF
d_call: NA
j_call: TRBJ1-6
cdr3_length: 14
v_call: TRBV5-6
clone_size: NA

cdr3_nt: TGCGCCAGCAGCCAAGGGCCAGGGGTCACAGATACGCAGTATTTT
cdr3_aa: CASSQGPGVTDTQYF
d_call: NA
j_call: TRBJ2-3
cdr3_length: 15
v_call: TRBV4-3
clone_size: NA

cdr3_nt: TGTGCCAGCAGCTTAGGTTCCGGGAGGGCCGGGGGAGATACGCAGTATTTT
cdr3_aa: CASSLGSGRAGGDTQYF
d_call: TRBD2
j_call: TRBJ2-3
cdr3_length: 17
v_call: TRBV7-6
clone_size: NA

cdr3_nt: TGTGCCACCAGCAGAGCACTAGCGGGAGGGAATGAGCAGTTCTTC
cdr3_aa: CATSRALAGGNEQFF
d_call: TRBD2
j_call: TRBJ2-1
cdr3_length: 15
v_call: TRBV15
clone_size: NA